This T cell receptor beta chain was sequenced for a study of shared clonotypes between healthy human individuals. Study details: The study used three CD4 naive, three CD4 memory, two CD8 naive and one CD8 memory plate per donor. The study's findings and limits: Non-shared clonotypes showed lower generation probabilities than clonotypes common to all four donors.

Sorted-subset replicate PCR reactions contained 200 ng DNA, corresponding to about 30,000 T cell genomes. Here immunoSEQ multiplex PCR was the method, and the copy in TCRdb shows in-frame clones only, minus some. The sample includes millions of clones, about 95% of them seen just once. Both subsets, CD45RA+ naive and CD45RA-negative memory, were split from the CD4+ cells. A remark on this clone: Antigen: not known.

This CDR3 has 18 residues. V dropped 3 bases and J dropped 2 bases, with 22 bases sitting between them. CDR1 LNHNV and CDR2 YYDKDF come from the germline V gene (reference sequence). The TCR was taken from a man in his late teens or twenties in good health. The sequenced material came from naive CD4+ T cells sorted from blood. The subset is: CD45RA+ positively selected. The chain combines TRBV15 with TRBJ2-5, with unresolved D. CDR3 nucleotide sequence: TGTGCCACCAGCAGCAACTACGGTTCGGGCATTTCACAAGAGACCCAGTACTTC. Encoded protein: CATSSNYGSGISQETQYF. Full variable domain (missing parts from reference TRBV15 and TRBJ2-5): DAMVIQNPRYQVTQFGKPVTLSCSQTLNHNVMYWYQQKSSQAPKLLFHYYDKDFNNEADTPDNFQSRRPNTSFCFLDIRSPGLGDTAMYLCATSSNYGSGISQETQYFGPGTRLLVL.